This TCR beta chain is drawn from a study of cytomegalovirus exposure and HLA in healthy donors. Overall study findings and caveats: Accurate predictions that matched the HLA-A and HLA-B alleles of most subjects were reportedly made from TCR beta sequences. Later, an analysis showed that TCR beta chains associated with HLA were more clonally expanded than others that were equally common.

In the case of this clone: Its target is unknown.

Germline loops: CDR1 MNHEY, CDR2 SVGAGI. Losses at the gene ends were 2 bases for V and 6 bases for J; bases not matched to a gene: 9. The CDR3 is 15 residues long. This PCR relied on a set of 60 Vbeta primers and 13 Jbeta primers. Produced via immunoSEQ multiplex PCR; TCRdb's table is partial and in-frame only. The sample has approximately 120,000 clones, over 60% seen once. V usage is TRBV6-5 and J usage is TRBJ1-2, with 7 positions matching TRBD1. The source is a woman in her sixties or seventies in good health and CMV-seropositive. Sequencing input: PBMCs. The CDR3 here is CASSYDPGQLNGYTF. The CDR3 nucleotides are TGTGCCAGCAGTTACGACCCGGGACAGCTAAATGGCTACACCTTC.